The next 28 T cell receptor beta chains were all read from a single sample in a study of blood T cell repertoires in COVID-19. Sequencing was performed with immunoSEQ multiplex PCR; in TCRdb, only in-frame clones are kept and a portion is missing. The sample has 120,000 or so clones; around 86% are singletons. What was sequenced was peripheral blood. The receptors derive from an elderly man with active or convalescent COVID-19.

The chain recombines TRBV4-3 with TRBJ1-3; possibly TRBD1 for D (5 bases). V was clipped by 3 bases and J by 7 bases, with 13 bases between them. Germline loops: CDR1 LGHNA, CDR2 YSLEER. This CDR3 has 14 amino acids. The CDR3 bases are TGCGCCAGCAGCCATGACAGTAGCAGGAACACCATATATTTT. This sequence encodes CASSHDSSRNTIYF.

The chain employs TRBV11-3 and TRBJ1-1; no firm D call. The CDR3 runs 13 residues. Germline CDR1 reads SGHNT; CDR2 reads YENEEA. V shed 5 bases and J shed 1 base, with 8 bases lying between them. As DNA, the CDR3 is TGTGCCAGCAGCCTGCTCGGGAACACTGAAGCTTTCTTT. Its protein is CASSLLGNTEAFF.

The chain combines TRBV27 with TRBJ1-5; tentatively, D is TRBD1 (5 bases). Germline V gene sequence: CDR1 MNHEY, CDR2 SMNVEV (reference sequence). CDR3 length: 15 residues. Between the trimmed V and J ends, which lost 6 bases and 7 bases, there was a span of 19 bases. The DNA for the CDR3 is TGTGCCAGCAGAGGGTGGAGCCAGGGCCCCCAGCCCCAGCATTTT. Protein: CASRGWSQGPQPQHF.

The chain recombines TRBV6-5 with TRBJ1-4; TRBD1 might be the D (5 bases). The V end lost 4 bases, the J end lost 4 bases, and 13 bases lay between the germline ends. Per germline, CDR1 MNHEY and CDR2 SVGAGI. There are 15 residues in the CDR3. The CDR3 DNA sequence: TGTGCCAGCAGTTTATTAGGGGCGAGTAATGAAAAACTGTTTTTT. Protein product: CASSLLGASNEKLFF.

This clone has just one count. The chain employs TRBV6-5 and TRBJ1-6, with 7 bases identical to TRBD1. The length of the CDR3 is 15 residues. With 5 bases clipped from V and 11 bases from J, the junction kept 12 bases outside the gene matches. The germline V gene encodes CDR1 MNHEY and CDR2 SVGAGI. This chain's CDR3 is CASSQSQRGQTPLHF. CDR3 DNA: TGTGCCAGCAGTCAATCGCAGAGGGGACAGACACCCCTCCACTTT.

The V call is TRBV19, the J call TRBJ1-6; 9 bases map to TRBD1. V lost 5 bases and J lost 10; bases outside the gene matches: 3. Germline CDR1 LNHDA, CDR2 SQIVND (reference sequence). This CDR3 spans 13 amino acids. DNA of the CDR3: TGTGCCAGTAGTCCGGACAGGGGATCACCCCTCCACTTT. Translation gives CASSPDRGSPLHF.

The chain employs TRBV5-8 and TRBJ1-2; D is uncertain. The CDR3 has 13 residues. V was cut by 4 bases and J by 1 base, with 8 bases left in between. Germline CDR1 is SGHTS and CDR2 is YDEGEE. The CDR3 sequence is CASSPDINYGYTF. DNA for the CDR3: TGTGCCAGCAGCCCCGACATTAACTATGGCTACACCTTC.

The chain couples TRBV9 to TRBJ1-2; 7 positions agree with TRBD1. V gave up 0 bases and J gave up 8 bases; unmatched junction bases: 10. Per the germline V gene, CDR1 is SGDLS and CDR2 is YYNGEE. The CDR3 runs 15 residues. Here the CDR3 DNA reads TGTGCCAGCAGCGTAGGGCCAGATACAGGGGTGGGCTACACCTTC. It codes for CASSVGPDTGVGYTF.

For the CDR3, the DNA is TGCGCCAGCAGCCTCCTACCGGGACAGGGGGTGCTGAACTCTGGAAACACCATATATTTT. Its protein product is CASSLLPGQGVLNSGNTIYF. V gene TRBV4-1 combines with J gene TRBJ1-3; 11 bases map to TRBD1. V lost 4 bases and J lost 0; bases outside the gene matches: 14. The CDR3 length is 20 residues. Germline V gives CDR1 MGHRA, CDR2 YSYEKL.

This chain connects TRBV28 to TRBJ1-5, with D tentatively TRBD1 (5 bases). The CDR3 has 12 amino acids. Trimming took 6 bases from V and 6 from J, leaving 9 bases between them. Germline CDR1 is MDHEN and CDR2 is SYDVKM. CDR3 sequence: CASSPRAQPQHF. Written as DNA, the CDR3 is TGTGCCAGCAGCCCCAGGGCTCAGCCCCAGCATTTT.

The chain employs TRBV9 and TRBJ1-4, with D possibly TRBD1 on 5 matching bases. The V gene lost 2 bases and the J gene lost 4 bases, with 6 bases spanning the gap. This CDR3 has 13 amino acids. Germline V gives CDR1 SGDLS, CDR2 YYNGEE. This chain's CDR3 is CASSVDSNEKLFF. The CDR3 nucleotides are TGTGCCAGCAGCGTTGACAGTAATGAAAAACTGTTTTTT.

This clone was detected once. The V call is TRBV19, the J call TRBJ2-7; 8 positions match TRBD1. In germline, CDR1 is LNHDA, CDR2 SQIVND (reference sequence). V shed 3 bases and J 3 bases; nucleotides not matched to a gene: 7. The CDR3 runs 15 residues. The chain's CDR3 is CASSILPGGGYEQYF. The CDR3, as DNA: TGTGCCAGTAGTATTCTCCCAGGGGGCGGCTACGAGCAGTACTTC.

The CDR3 here is CASSSWDRGGNTEAFF. The DNA for the CDR3 is TGCGCCAGCAGCTCCTGGGACAGGGGAGGGAACACTGAAGCTTTCTTT. The V gene is TRBV5-1, the J gene TRBJ1-1, with 10 bases lining up with TRBD1. Germline CDR1 reads SGHRS; CDR2 reads YFSETQ. Trimming at V came to 3 bases and at J to 1 base, leaving 6 bases not matched to a gene. This CDR3 is 16 amino acids long.

The rearrangement joins TRBV2 to TRBJ2-4; weak D call: TRBD1 (6 bases). The V and J ends lost 6 bases and 0 bases respectively, with 9 bases between them. Germline CDR1 is SNHLY and CDR2 is FYNNEI. The CDR3 is 14 amino acids. In DNA form, the CDR3 reads TGTGCCAGCAGGACAGGTCTAGCCAAAAACATTCAGTACTTC. Its translation is CASRTGLAKNIQYF.

The rearrangement uses TRBV7-2 and TRBJ1-1; 10 bases agree with TRBD1. The CDR3 consists of 15 residues. V dropped 2 bases and J dropped 6; count of bases not matched to a gene: 6. Germline V gene lookup returns CDR1 SGHTA and CDR2 FQGNSA. CDR3 residues: CASSLRDRGSSEAFF. The CDR3 region has the DNA TGTGCCAGCAGCTTAAGGGACAGGGGAAGCTCTGAAGCTTTCTTT.

This rearrangement joins TRBV4-2 to TRBJ2-1; tentative D call: TRBD2 (5 bases). The germline gives CDR1 LGHNA, CDR2 YNFKEQ. With 4 bases removed from V and 9 bases from J, the gap between germline ends came to 10 bases. CDR3 size: 12 residues. CDR3 in amino acids: CASSRNEGEQFF. CDR3 nucleotide sequence: TGTGCCAGCAGCCGGAACGAGGGTGAGCAGTTCTTC.

The V and J genes are TRBV6-5 and TRBJ1-1, with a possible D match to TRBD1 (5 bases). Germline V CDR1 and CDR2: MNHEY, SVGAGI. V was shortened by 7 bases and J by 4 bases, with 10 bases between the two germline ends. CDR3 length: 12 amino acids. For the CDR3, the DNA is TGTGCCAGCATGCAGGGCCTCACTGAAGCTTTCTTT. Protein product: CASMQGLTEAFF.

The rearrangement uses TRBV7-9 and TRBJ1-4; D call uncertain. This CDR3 is 14 amino acids long. The V end was cut by 3 bases, the J end by 4 bases, with 9 bases between. Germline V gene sequence: CDR1 SEHNR, CDR2 FQNEAQ (reference sequence). Here the CDR3 reads CASSFTASNEKLFF. The CDR3 DNA reads as TGTGCCAGCAGCTTTACAGCCAGTAATGAAAAACTGTTTTTT.

The rearrangement links TRBV24-1 to TRBJ2-3, with D tentatively TRBD1 (6 bases). The CDR3 runs 15 residues. Trimming cost V 5 bases and J 1 base, with 12 bases left between them. The germline CDR1 and CDR2 sequences are KGHDR and SFDVKD. The CDR3 reads CATSVRGQGTDTQYF. The CDR3 DNA reads as TGTGCCACCAGTGTAAGGGGACAAGGCACAGATACGCAGTATTTT.

CDR3 protein: CASSVRAGLPGGQFF. Written as DNA, the CDR3 is TGTGCCAGCAGTGTGAGGGCGGGGTTGCCGGGCGGGCAGTTCTTC. This chain links TRBV2 with TRBJ2-1; tentative D call: TRBD2 (6 bases). From germline, CDR1 is SNHLY and CDR2 FYNNEI. CDR3 size: 15 residues. The V gene lost 4 bases and the J gene lost 12 bases, with 22 bases spanning the gap.

The chain employs TRBV7-3 and TRBJ2-7; 7 bases fit TRBD1. The CDR3 has 14 amino acids. The V gene end was trimmed by 4 bases and the J gene end by 0 bases; junction bases not matched to a gene: 3. Looked up from germline, CDR1 is SGHTA and CDR2 is FQGTGA. CDR3 loop: CASSSGQDSYEQYF. In DNA, the CDR3 is TGTGCCAGCAGCTCCGGACAGGACTCCTACGAGCAGTACTTC.

The CDR3 DNA follows: TGTGCCAGCAGCCGAGGAGAGACCCAGTACTTC. Residues: CASSRGETQYF. This chain links TRBV12-3 or TRBV12-4 with TRBJ2-5; D unresolved. With 6 bases removed from V and 4 bases from J, the gap between germline ends came to 6 bases. CDR3 length: 11 amino acids.

The chain has TRBV27 and TRBJ1-5; TRBD1 agrees at 8 bases. Germline V gene sequence: CDR1 MNHEY, CDR2 SMNVEV (reference sequence). Unmatched junction bases numbered 12, after V lost 4 bases and J lost 4 bases. The CDR3 consists of 17 residues. Written as DNA, the CDR3 is TGTGCCAGCAGTTCCTCCAGGGGGCCCCAGCAGAATCAGCCCCAGCATTTT. Protein product: CASSSSRGPQQNQPQHF.

Only one count was recorded for this clone. This chain links TRBV2 with TRBJ1-5, with 7 positions matching TRBD1. Trimming at V came to 6 bases and at J to 2 bases, leaving 7 bases not matched to a gene. This CDR3 contains 15 residues. CDR1 and CDR2 from the germline V gene are SNHLY and FYNNEI. CDR3 bases: TGTGCCAGCAGGGAACAGGGGATAGGCAATCAGCCCCAGCATTTT. This codes for CASREQGIGNQPQHF.

The chain recombines TRBV5-1 with TRBJ1-5, with TRBD1 matching 7 bases. J lost 6 bases, V lost 0 bases, and 6 bases had no gene match. The CDR3 consists of 15 residues. Per the germline V gene, CDR1 is SGHRS and CDR2 is YFSETQ. The DNA of the CDR3 is TGCGCCAGCAGCTTGGAGGGGGCTGAGGGTCAGCCCCAGCATTTT. Protein product: CASSLEGAEGQPQHF.

This chain connects TRBV5-1 to TRBJ2-3; the D is unclear. From germline, CDR1 is SGHRS and CDR2 YFSETQ. The CDR3 contains 13 residues. With 6 bases removed from V and 5 bases from J, the gap between germline ends came to 13 bases. The chain's CDR3 is CASMAAIRDTQYF. The DNA for the CDR3 is TGCGCCAGCATGGCCGCCATCAGAGATACGCAGTATTTT.

J is TRBJ1-5 and V is TRBV4-3; D is ambiguous. Trimming took off 1 base at V and 4 bases at J, with 8 bases between the two ends. The CDR3 totals 14 residues. Germline assignment: CDR1 LGHNA and CDR2 YSLEER. CDR3 sequence: CASSQGAFNQPQHF. The CDR3 DNA reads TGCGCCAGCAGCCAAGGGGCATTTAATCAGCCCCAGCATTTT.

The CDR3 is CASSLDRGYGYTF. The CDR3 DNA reads as TGTGCCAGTAGTTTGGACAGGGGCTATGGCTACACCTTC. This rearrangement joins TRBV19 to TRBJ1-2; 9 nucleotides line up with TRBD1. Germline V lookup: CDR1 LNHDA, CDR2 SQIVND (reference sequence). CDR3 length: 13 amino acids. V shed 5 bases, J shed 4 bases, and the junction held 2 bases outside the gene matches.